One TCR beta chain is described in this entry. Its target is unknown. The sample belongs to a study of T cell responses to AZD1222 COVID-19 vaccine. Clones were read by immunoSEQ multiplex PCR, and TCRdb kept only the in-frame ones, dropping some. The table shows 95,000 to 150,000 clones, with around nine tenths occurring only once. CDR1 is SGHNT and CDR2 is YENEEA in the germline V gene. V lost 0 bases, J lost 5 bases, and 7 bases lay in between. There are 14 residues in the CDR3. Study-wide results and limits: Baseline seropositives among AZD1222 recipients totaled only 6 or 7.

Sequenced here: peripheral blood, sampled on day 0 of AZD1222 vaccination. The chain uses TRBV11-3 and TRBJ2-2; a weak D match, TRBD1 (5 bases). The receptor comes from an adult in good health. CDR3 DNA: TGTGCCAGCAGCTTAGATGGGGCAACCGGGGAGCTGTTTTTT. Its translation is CASSLDGATGELFF. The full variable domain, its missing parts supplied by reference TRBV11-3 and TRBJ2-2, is EAGVVQSPRYKIIEKKQPVAFWCNPISGHNTLYWYLQNLGQGPELLIRYENEEAVDDSQLPKDRFSAERLKGVDSTLKIQPAELGDSAVYLCASSLDGATGELFFGEGSRLTVL.